This T cell receptor (beta chain) was recorded in a study of human T cells and chemical hapten exposure. CDR1 is MDHEN, CDR2 SYDVKM, per germline. There are 16 residues in the CDR3. V gave up 1 base and J gave up 4 bases, with 15 bases separating them. TCRdb passed the RACE reads through MiXCR, listing each CDR3 protein once. The table has 380,000 or so distinct CDR3 sequences, roughly 4.8% seen once; the top ten hold approximately 2.5%. Noted time point: patch test 1, 2 weeks after DPC sensitization. Treatment here: therapeutic diphenylcyclopropenone sensitization with weekly scalp DPC. The origin of this receptor is a woman between 50 and 59 years old with alopecia areata. Some clones in this sample may be carry-over from other donors' samples. The rearrangement joins TRBV28 to TRBJ2-3; D remains ambiguous. Material: whole blood, obtained in connection with sensitization to the hapten diphenylcyclopropenone (DPC). The DNA of the CDR3 is TGTGCCAGCAGTTTATCAAGCTTAGTGGGGTCAGATACGCAGTATTTT. Protein: CASSLSSLVGSDTQYF.